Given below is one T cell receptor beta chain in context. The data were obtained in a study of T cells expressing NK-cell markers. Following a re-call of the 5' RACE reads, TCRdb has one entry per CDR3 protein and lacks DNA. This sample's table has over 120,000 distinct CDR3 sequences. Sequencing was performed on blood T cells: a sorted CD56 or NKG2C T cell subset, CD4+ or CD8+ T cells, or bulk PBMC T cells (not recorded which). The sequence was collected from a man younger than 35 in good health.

This CDR3 is CASSSLAGDETQYF. This sequence joins TRBV4-2 and TRBJ2-5; TCRdb gives TRBD2 as the D gene, but with no DNA this cannot be confirmed. This CDR3 has 14 residues. Germline CDR1 and CDR2: LGHNA and YNFKEQ.